The 3 T cell receptor beta chains listed next were all sequenced from one sample in a study of cytomegalovirus exposure and HLA in healthy donors. Vbeta (60) and Jbeta (13) primers were used in the PCR. Some clones are missing from TCRdb's copy, which holds only in-frame ones; the method was immunoSEQ multiplex PCR. Its table records about 72,000 clones. The sequenced sample consisted of PBMCs. Every receptor here comes from a woman in her thirties or forties in good health and CMV-seropositive.

In nucleotides, the CDR3 is TGCAGCGTCCGGACAGGCTCTGGAAACACCATATATTTT. Translating it yields CSVRTGSGNTIYF. The chain carries TRBV29-1 and TRBJ1-3; 7 bases fit TRBD1. The length of the CDR3 is 13 residues. J was trimmed by 0 bases and V by 6 bases; bases with no gene match: 2. The germline CDR1 and CDR2 sequences are SQVTM and ANQGSEA.

The rearrangement uses TRBV27 and TRBJ1-6; a possible D gene is TRBD1 (5 bases). V dropped 9 bases and J dropped 4 bases, with 19 bases sitting between them. CDR3 length: 16 amino acids. CDR1 MNHEY and CDR2 SMNVEV come from the germline V gene (reference sequence). CDR3 nucleotides: TGTGCCAGTCTAACCGACAGAACCACTTATAATTCACCCCTCCACTTT. Residues: CASLTDRTTYNSPLHF.

The chain uses TRBV2 and TRBJ2-7; tentatively, D is TRBD1 (6 bases). Trimming took off 5 bases at V and 0 bases at J, with 8 bases between the two ends. The CDR3 is made up of 13 amino acids. CDR1 is SNHLY and CDR2 is FYNNEI in the germline V gene. Here the CDR3 reads CASSIGGSYEQYF. CDR3 DNA: TGTGCCAGCAGTATAGGGGGCTCCTACGAGCAGTACTTC.